One sample yielded the 30 T cell receptor beta chains listed below, sequenced in a study of T cells in lung cancer brain metastases. TCRdb keeps only in-frame clones here, not all; method: immunoSEQ multiplex PCR. The sample shows hundreds of clones, approximately 94% of them seen only once. Specimen: tumor tissue from a brain metastasis. The receptors shown here come from a woman between 45 and 65 years old with non-small cell lung cancer that had spread to the brain.

The chain couples TRBV11-3 to TRBJ2-5, with a weak D call TRBD1 (5 bases). Germline loops: CDR1 SGHNT, CDR2 YENEEA. The length of the CDR3 is 13 residues. Trimming cost V 6 bases and J 5 bases, with 13 bases left between them. The CDR3 DNA reads as TGTGCCAGCAGGGCAGGGATGGGTGAGACCCAGTACTTC. Its translation is CASRAGMGETQYF.

The gene calls are TRBV5-5 and TRBJ1-3; no firm D call. Germline CDR1 and CDR2: SGHKS and YYEKEE (reference sequence). The V end was cut by 4 bases, the J end by 2 bases, with 16 bases between. The CDR3 runs to 16 residues. The CDR3 loop reads CASSPNPGFTGNTIYF. DNA of the CDR3: TGTGCCAGCAGCCCTAATCCCGGGTTTACTGGAAACACCATATATTTT.

V and J are TRBV6-5 and TRBJ1-5; possibly TRBD1 for D (5 bases). The germline V and J ends were trimmed by 0 bases and 4 bases, with 10 bases remaining between them. Germline V lookup: CDR1 MNHEY, CDR2 SVGAGI. CDR3 size: 15 residues. CDR3 nucleotide sequence: TGTGCCAGCAGTTACTCGAGCCGGGGGAATCAGCCCCAGCATTTT. It specifies CASSYSSRGNQPQHF.

This clone was picked up a small number of times. The chain employs TRBV28 and TRBJ1-5; no definite D call. The V and J ends lost 7 bases and 0 bases respectively, with 1 base between them. Germline CDR1 MDHEN, CDR2 SYDVKM. The CDR3 runs to 11 residues. CDR3 nucleotide sequence: TGTGCCAGCAATAGCAATCAGCCCCAGCATTTT. This translates into CASNSNQPQHF.

The rearrangement links TRBV5-4 to TRBJ1-2, with unresolved D. This CDR3 contains 17 residues. The V gene's germline CDR1 is SGHNT and CDR2 YYREEE (reference sequence). Trimming took off 7 bases at V and 1 base at J, with 23 bases between the two ends. CDR3 sequence: CASLPSAVGDLNYGYTF. In DNA form, the CDR3 reads TGTGCCAGCCTCCCCTCGGCCGTGGGTGACCTTAACTATGGCTACACCTTC.

The rearrangement uses TRBV6-1 and TRBJ2-1; 13 bases line up with TRBD2. The CDR3 contains 15 residues. Germline values: CDR1 MNHNS, CDR2 SASEGT. V dropped 7 bases and J dropped 7; count of bases not matched to a gene: 7. The CDR3 DNA sequence: TGTGCCAGCAAGCGGTTGACTAGCGGGAGGAATGAGCAGTTCTTC. Its translation is CASKRLTSGRNEQFF.

A single count supports this clone. J is TRBJ2-1 and V is TRBV5-1, with TRBD2 matching 7 bases. Germline CDR1 and CDR2: SGHRS and YFSETQ. CDR3 length equals 13 residues. The trim removed 3 bases at V and 5 bases at J, leaving 2 bases unmatched. The CDR3 sequence is CASSSLADNEQFF. CDR3 in DNA: TGCGCCAGCAGCTCCCTAGCGGACAATGAGCAGTTCTTC.

The V and J genes are TRBV6-5 and TRBJ2-7; 7 bases are shared with TRBD2. Germline V gene data show CDR1 as MNHEY and CDR2 as SVGAGI. The CDR3 totals 13 residues. Trimming cost V 6 bases and J 5 bases; bases outside gene matches: 7. The CDR3 nucleotides are TGTGCCAGCAGATCGCCTAGCGGAAACGAGCAGTACGTC. Translation gives CASRSPSGNEQYV.

The V and J genes are TRBV5-1 and TRBJ1-4, with 7 bases lining up with TRBD1. The CDR3 covers 15 residues. Germline CDR1 SGHRS, CDR2 YFSETQ. J lost 6 bases, V lost 5 bases, and 10 bases had no gene match. The CDR3 DNA follows: TGCGCCAGCAGGAAACAGGGGAGGAGTGATGAAAAACTGTTTTTT. Protein product: CASRKQGRSDEKLFF.

The chain carries TRBV27 and TRBJ1-2; no clear D gene. Trimming pared 3 bases from V and 10 bases from J, leaving 21 bases between. Germline V gene lookup returns CDR1 MNHEY and CDR2 SMNVEV (reference sequence). The CDR3 is 15 amino acids. The CDR3: CASSFSERRTDDYTF. For the CDR3, the DNA is TGTGCCAGCAGTTTCTCCGAGCGCCGGACGGATGACTACACCTTC.

The V and J genes are TRBV6-1 and TRBJ1-1, with TRBD1 identical over 7 bases. Germline-derived CDR1 and CDR2 are MNHNS and SASEGT. The CDR3 is 14 amino acids. The V gene end was trimmed by 6 bases and the J gene end by 3 bases; junction bases not matched to a gene: 7. The CDR3 region has the DNA TGTGCCAGCAGGAAACAGGGGATTGACACTGAAGCTTTCTTT. Its protein product is CASRKQGIDTEAFF.

This clone was picked up a small number of times. The CDR3 spells CASSPRTSGRPPEQFF. In nucleotides, the CDR3 is TGTGCCAGTAGTCCCCGCACTAGCGGGAGGCCTCCGGAGCAGTTCTTC. The chain recombines TRBV19 with TRBJ2-1; 12 nucleotides agree with TRBD2. J was trimmed by 10 bases and V by 5 bases; bases with no gene match: 12. The CDR3 runs to 16 residues. Germline V lookup: CDR1 LNHDA, CDR2 SQIVND (reference sequence).

J is TRBJ1-2 and V is TRBV7-9, with 11 bases lining up with TRBD1. The CDR3 spans 14 residues. Losses at the gene ends were 5 bases for V and 7 bases for J; bases not matched to a gene: 6. The germline V gene encodes CDR1 SEHNR and CDR2 FQNEAQ (reference sequence). This chain's CDR3 is CASSRTGGGGGYTF. The CDR3 region has the DNA TGTGCCAGCAGCCGGACAGGGGGCGGTGGTGGCTACACCTTC.

With regard to this clone: At one of its ends the junction is not consistent with the germline gene, which may arise from a read error. This chain links TRBV27 with TRBJ1-5; D is unclear. Germline V gene sequence: CDR1 MNHEY, CDR2 SMNVEV (reference sequence). CDR3 length equals 16 residues. CDR3 sequence reads: CASSLGGSLGNQPQHF. The CDR3 DNA is TGTGCCAGCAGTTTAGGTGGCTCACTCGGCAATCAACCCCAGCATTTT.

The count of this clone is one. V usage is TRBV10-2 and J usage is TRBJ1-1; D gene ambiguous. Germline V lookup: CDR1 WSHSY, CDR2 SAAADI. The CDR3 spans 13 residues. The V and J ends lost 10 bases and 6 bases respectively, with 18 bases between them. CDR3 sequence: CATVPQLGSEAFF. CDR3 DNA sequence: TGCGCCACCGTCCCCCAATTAGGCTCTGAAGCTTTCTTT.

The rearrangement joins TRBV6-1 to TRBJ2-7, with TRBD2 identical over 11 bases. Trimming at V came to 4 bases and at J to 3 bases, leaving 8 bases not matched to a gene. The CDR3 runs to 16 residues. From germline, CDR1 is MNHNS and CDR2 SASEGT. CDR3 amino acids: CASSGRTSGLLYEQYV. CDR3 in DNA: TGTGCCAGCAGTGGACGGACTAGCGGGCTCCTCTACGAGCAGTACGTC.

The chain recombines TRBV29-1 with TRBJ1-3; D is possibly TRBD1 (6 bases). The CDR3 sequence is 13 residues long. V gave up 7 bases and J gave up 2 bases, with 12 bases separating them. The germline gives CDR1 SQVTM, CDR2 ANQGSEA. CDR3 DNA: TGCAGCGCCAAAACAGGGACTGGAAACACCATATATTTT. Protein: CSAKTGTGNTIYF.

This clone was seen only once. The genes are TRBV19 and TRBJ2-1; D remains ambiguous. Between the trimmed V and J ends, which lost 10 bases and 0 bases, there was a span of 10 bases. CDR1 and CDR2 (germline): LNHDA, SQIVND (reference sequence). The CDR3 totals 13 residues. The CDR3 bases are TGTGCCACATGGAGCCTCTCCTACAATGAGCAGTTCTTC. Its protein is CATWSLSYNEQFF. The whole variable domain, filled in from reference TRBV19 and TRBJ2-1, reads DGGITQSPKYLFRKEGQNVTLSCEQNLNHDAMYWYRQDPGQGLRLIYYSQIVNDFQKGDIAEGYSVSREKKESFPLTVTSAQKNPTAFYLCATWSLSYNEQFFGPGTRLTVL.

The chain links TRBV5-5 to TRBJ1-3; D uncertain. The CDR3 length is 13 residues. Germline values: CDR1 SGHKS, CDR2 YYEKEE (reference sequence). The V end was cut by 7 bases, the J end by 0 bases, with 8 bases between. CDR3 sequence reads: CASGEFSGNTIYF. The CDR3 DNA is TGTGCCAGCGGGGAATTCTCTGGAAACACCATATATTTT.

The gene calls are TRBV27 and TRBJ1-1; TRBD1 matches 7 bases. Trimming cost V 5 bases and J 1 base; bases outside gene matches: 7. The germline gives CDR1 MNHEY, CDR2 SMNVEV (reference sequence). The CDR3 is 15 amino acids. In nucleotides, the CDR3 is TGTGCCAGCAGTATAGGGGGCGCAAGGAACACTGAAGCTTTCTTT. As protein: CASSIGGARNTEAFF.

The chain uses TRBV6-1 and TRBJ1-5; D gene uncertain. The CDR3 is 13 residues long. In germline, CDR1 is MNHNS, CDR2 SASEGT. V was shortened by 8 bases and J by 4 bases, with 12 bases between the two germline ends. The CDR3 region is CASQWENNQPQHF. The DNA for the CDR3 is TGTGCCAGCCAGTGGGAAAATAATCAGCCCCAGCATTTT.

The gene calls are TRBV9 and TRBJ2-1; 8 nucleotides match TRBD2. This CDR3 has 15 residues. J was trimmed by 5 bases and V by 3 bases; bases with no gene match: 7. Germline assignment: CDR1 SGDLS and CDR2 YYNGEE. The CDR3 loop reads CASSATSVSNNEQFF. The DNA of the CDR3 is TGTGCCAGCAGCGCGACTAGCGTATCAAACAATGAGCAGTTCTTC.

J is TRBJ2-3 and V is TRBV4-2; 7 nucleotides align to TRBD2. Germline CDR1 reads LGHNA; CDR2 reads YNFKEQ. The CDR3 length is 16 residues. The junction had 6 bases not matched to a gene; V was cut back by 0 bases and J by 3 bases. DNA of the CDR3: TGTGCCAGCAGCCAAGATTGGAGGACTAGTACAGATACGCAGTATTTT. Amino acids: CASSQDWRTSTDTQYF.

This chain connects TRBV29-1 to TRBJ2-7; D gene uncertain. Germline CDR1 and CDR2: SQVTM and ANQGSEA. Trimming left V 7 bases short and J 9 bases short, with 16 bases between. This CDR3 spans 11 amino acids. The CDR3 DNA sequence: TGCAGCGCGGACCCGATTCGGCGGCAGTACGTC. Translating gives CSADPIRRQYV.

The chain has TRBV7-6 and TRBJ2-3; 7 positions agree with TRBD2. With V trimmed by 2 bases and J by 2 bases, 4 bases remained unmatched. CDR1 SGHVS and CDR2 FNYEAQ come from the germline V gene. CDR3 size: 15 residues. In nucleotides, the CDR3 is TGTGCCAGCAGCTTACGAGCGGGGTACACAGATACGCAGTATTTT. Its protein is CASSLRAGYTDTQYF.

The CDR3 region has the DNA TGTGCCAGCTCACCCCCCCTTGGGGCCAACGTCCTGACTTTC. Its protein product is CASSPPLGANVLTF. This sequence joins TRBV18 and TRBJ2-6; the D is unclear. Germline CDR1 reads KGHSH; CDR2 reads LQKENI. Deletions cut 3 bases from V and 3 bases from J, with 6 bases between. This CDR3 is built from 14 residues.

The V gene is TRBV4-2, the J gene TRBJ2-5; D may correspond to TRBD1 or TRBD2 (5 bases each). V was clipped by 4 bases and J by 1 base, with 10 bases between them. This CDR3 comprises 14 residues. CDR1 is LGHNA and CDR2 is YNFKEQ in the germline V gene. The CDR3 region is CASSPAGTQETQYF. DNA of the CDR3: TGTGCCAGCAGCCCGGCTGGGACCCAAGAGACCCAGTACTTC.

The rearrangement uses TRBV9 and TRBJ1-1, with D unresolved. CDR1 SGDLS and CDR2 YYNGEE come from the germline V gene. The CDR3 has 13 residues. Trimming removed 3 bases from V and 5 bases from J, with 11 bases in between. CDR3 protein: CASSANPGTEAFF. CDR3 bases: TGTGCCAGCAGCGCTAATCCCGGGACTGAAGCTTTCTTT.

This chain joins TRBV25-1 and TRBJ2-3, with TRBD1 matching 9 bases. This CDR3 is 14 amino acids long. The ends lost 6 bases at V and 4 bases at J; junction bases unmatched: 5. The germline V gene encodes CDR1 MGHDK and CDR2 SYGVNS. CDR3 DNA sequence: TGTGCCAGCAGGAGGACAGGGGATTCAGATACGCAGTATTTT. It specifies CASRRTGDSDTQYF.

This rearrangement joins TRBV19 to TRBJ2-2; 7 bases agree with TRBD1. This CDR3 has 19 amino acids. Trimming took 3 bases from V and 2 from J; bases not matched to a gene: 15. Germline V CDR1 and CDR2: LNHDA, SQIVND (reference sequence). In DNA form, the CDR3 reads TGTGCCAGTAGTATTTCCATTTTGCGTGGGACAGAAAACACCGGGGAGCTGTTTTTT. Translated: CASSISILRGTENTGELFF.